Detailed here is one T cell receptor beta chain. As originally analysed: Amplification of reference gene primers provided the estimated nucleated cell counts. Using immunoSEQ multiplex PCR, the repertoire was profiled, and TCRdb retains in-frame clones only, with some absent. V, J and clone size reflect that table, while D and trimming were determined from the DNA. The sample carries about 300,000 clones, 83% recorded once. Per germline, CDR1 SNHLY and CDR2 FYNNEI. The V and J ends lost 7 bases and 2 bases, in that order; junction bases with no gene match: 8. This CDR3 has 14 residues. The entry originates in a study of blood T cell repertoires in COVID-19. Turning to the study itself: Some COVID-19 samples were acute and others convalescent; all came from the United States, Italy and Spain. PBMCs, B-cell-depleted T cells, or T cells were the source of the cDNA or gDNA that made up the material.

Material: peripheral blood. The J gene is TRBJ2-7, the V gene TRBV2, with TRBD1 matching 7 bases. The sequence was collected from a woman between 45 and 60 years old who had recovered from COVID-19. CDR3 sequence: CASITGTVTYEQYF. In nucleotides, the CDR3 is TGTGCCAGCATCACCGGGACAGTAACCTACGAGCAGTACTTC.